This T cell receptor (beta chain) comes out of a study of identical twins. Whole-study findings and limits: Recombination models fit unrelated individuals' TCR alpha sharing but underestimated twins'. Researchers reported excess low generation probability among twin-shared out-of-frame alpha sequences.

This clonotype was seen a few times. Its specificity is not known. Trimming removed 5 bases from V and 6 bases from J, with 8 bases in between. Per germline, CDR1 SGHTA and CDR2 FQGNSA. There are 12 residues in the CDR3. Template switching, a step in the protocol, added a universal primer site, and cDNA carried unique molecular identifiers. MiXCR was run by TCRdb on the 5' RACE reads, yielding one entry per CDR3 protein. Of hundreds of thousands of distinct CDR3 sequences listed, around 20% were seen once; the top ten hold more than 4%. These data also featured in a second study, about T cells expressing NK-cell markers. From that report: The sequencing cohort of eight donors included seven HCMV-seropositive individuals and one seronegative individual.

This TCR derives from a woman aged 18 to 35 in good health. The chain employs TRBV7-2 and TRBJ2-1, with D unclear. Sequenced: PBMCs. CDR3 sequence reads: CASSVRSNEQFF. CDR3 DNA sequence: TGTGCCAGCAGCGTAAGATCCAATGAGCAGTTCTTC.